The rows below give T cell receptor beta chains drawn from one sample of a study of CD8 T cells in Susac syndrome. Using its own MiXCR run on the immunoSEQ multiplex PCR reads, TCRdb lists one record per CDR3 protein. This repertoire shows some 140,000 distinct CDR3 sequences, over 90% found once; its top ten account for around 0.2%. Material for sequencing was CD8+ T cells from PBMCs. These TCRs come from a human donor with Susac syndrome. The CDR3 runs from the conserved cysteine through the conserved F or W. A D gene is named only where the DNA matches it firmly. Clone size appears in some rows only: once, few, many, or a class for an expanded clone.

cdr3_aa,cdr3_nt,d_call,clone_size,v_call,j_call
CASSLWDYEQYF,TGTGCCAGCAGCTTGTGGGACTACGAGCAGTACTTC,-,-,TRBV11-2,TRBJ2-7
CAWRITRTQYF,TGTGCCTGGAGAATTACCAGGACGCAGTATTTT,-,-,TRBV30,TRBJ2-3
CASSLDLSYEQYF,TGTGCCAGCAGTTTAGACCTATCCTACGAGCAGTACTTC,-,few,TRBV27,TRBJ2-7
CASSQGTAQFF,TGCGCCAGCAGCCAAGGAACCGCACAGTTCTTC,-,-,TRBV4-1,TRBJ2-1
CASSQGDAANSYEQYF,TGCGCCAGCAGCCAAGGTGACGCGGCCAACTCCTACGAGCAGTACTTC,-,-,TRBV4-1,TRBJ2-7
CASSDGRTGNTEAFF,TGTGCCAGCAGCGACGGAAGGACGGGAAACACTGAAGCTTTCTTT,-,-,TRBV7-9,TRBJ1-1
CASSEHSFRIYTF,TGTGCCAGCAGCGAACATTCGTTCCGTATCTACACCTTC,-,-,TRBV21-1,TRBJ1-2
CASGLEGLEPGQFF,TGTGCTAGTGGCTTGGAGGGACTAGAGCCAGGGCAGTTCTTC,TRBD2,-,TRBV12-5,TRBJ2-1
CAWSVWTSGGLEQFF,TGTGCCTGGAGTGTTTGGACTAGCGGGGGTCTCGAGCAGTTCTTC,TRBD2,-,TRBV30,TRBJ2-1
CATSRGAAADEQFF,TGTGCCACCAGCAGGGGGGCAGCAGCAGATGAGCAGTTCTTC,-,-,TRBV15,TRBJ2-1
CSVEGSGDSYEQYF,TGCAGCGTTGAAGGGAGCGGGGATTCCTACGAGCAGTACTTC,TRBD2,-,TRBV29-1,TRBJ2-7
CASSQTGGNQPQHF,TGTGCCAGCAGCCAGACAGGGGGCAATCAGCCCCAGCATTTT,TRBD1,-,TRBV27,TRBJ1-5
CASRPAETPSETQYF,TGTGCCAGCAGACCAGCCGAAACCCCTTCGGAGACCCAGTACTTC,-,-,TRBV27,TRBJ2-5
CSVEGFTGGRGQYF,TGCAGCGTTGAAGGCTTTACAGGGGGCCGTGGGCAGTACTTC,TRBD1,-,TRBV29-1,TRBJ2-7
CSGGIQGDLYNEQFF,TGCAGCGGGGGTATTCAGGGAGACCTCTACAATGAGCAGTTCTTC,-,-,TRBV29-1,TRBJ2-1
CSARDSKEKLFF,TGCAGTGCTAGAGATTCAAAGGAAAAACTGTTTTTT,-,-,TRBV20-1,TRBJ1-4
CASSQDSTEETQYF,TGTGCCAGCAGCCAAGATAGCACGGAAGAGACCCAGTACTTC,-,-,TRBV3-1,TRBJ2-5
CASSATLDRSDEKLFF,TGTGCCAGCAGTGCCACCCTGGACAGGTCAGATGAAAAACTGTTTTTT,TRBD1,-,TRBV2,TRBJ1-4
CASSENPAGGYEQYF,TGTGCCAGCAGTGAAAATCCAGCGGGAGGGTACGAGCAGTACTTC,TRBD2,once,TRBV2,TRBJ2-7
CATSAGTPAFF,TGTGCCACCAGCGCCGGGACTCCAGCGTTCTTC,-,once,TRBV15,TRBJ2-1
CRARGQPNTEAFF,TGTCGTGCGAGGGGGCAACCGAACACTGAAGCTTTCTTT,TRBD1,-,TRBV6-1,TRBJ1-1
CAWSVISRDQPQHF,TGTGCCTGGAGTGTTATAAGCAGGGATCAGCCCCAGCATTTT,-,-,TRBV30,TRBJ1-5
CATSSQGSNTEAFF,TGTGCCACCAGCTCTCAGGGCTCGAACACTGAAGCTTTCTTT,-,-,TRBV15,TRBJ1-1
CSVVEAGVGFSDEQFF,TGCAGCGTTGTAGAGGCGGGAGTAGGATTTAGCGATGAGCAGTTCTTC,TRBD2,-,TRBV29-1,TRBJ2-1
CASSSRLMQSYNEQFF,TGTGCCAGCAGTTCCAGGCTGATGCAGTCCTACAATGAGCAGTTCTTC,-,-,TRBV5-4,TRBJ2-1
CASRIQGTNTGELFF,TGTGCCAGCAGAATACAGGGGACGAACACCGGGGAGCTGTTTTTT,TRBD1,-,TRBV3-1,TRBJ2-2
CASTVRGTSGYNEQFF,TGTGCCAGCACCGTCCGCGGGACTAGCGGATACAATGAGCAGTTCTTC,TRBD2,-,TRBV6-1,TRBJ2-1
CASSLGSGSYGYTF,TGTGCCAGCAGCTTAGGATCCGGGTCCTATGGCTACACCTTC,-,-,TRBV13,TRBJ1-2
CASSPNSGTRRDTQYF,TGTGCCAGCAGCCCAAATTCAGGCACTAGACGAGATACGCAGTATTTT,-,-,TRBV2,TRBJ2-3
CASSRLAEVYNEQFF,TGTGCCAGCAGTAGGCTAGCCGAAGTTTACAATGAGCAGTTCTTC,-,-,TRBV12-3/TRBV12-4,TRBJ2-1